The text below deals with one T cell receptor beta chain. The data belong to a study of siplizumab effects on memory and regulatory T cells. Profiled with immunoSEQ multiplex PCR; TCRdb holds only in-frame clones, not every one. This table has 97,000 or so clones, roughly nine tenths appearing once. Germline-derived CDR1 and CDR2 are SGDLS and YYNGEE. The V gene lost 6 bases and the J gene lost 2 bases, with 13 bases spanning the gap. This CDR3 region has 14 residues. The TCR comes from a human donor in good health. The chain links TRBV9 to TRBJ2-3; TRBD2 might be the D (5 bases). Sequencing was performed on CD4+ T cells sorted from blood. CDR3 sequence: CASTARTFTDTQYF. CDR3 coding DNA: TGTGCCAGCACCGCCCGGACTTTCACAGATACGCAGTATTTT.